This T cell receptor (beta chain) was obtained from a study of blood T cell repertoires in COVID-19. Study at large: From the United States, Italy and Spain came samples of acute and convalescent COVID-19. Sample material is recorded as cDNA or gDNA derived from T cells, B-cell-depleted T cells, or PBMCs.

Per the study methods: Estimated nucleated cell counts came from reference gene primer amplification. Some clones are missing from TCRdb's copy, which holds only in-frame ones; the method was immunoSEQ multiplex PCR. Clone size and V and J calls were adopted from that table, with D and trimming inferred from the DNA. The sample includes tens of thousands of clones, about 83% of them seen just once. Germline lookup yields CDR1 KGHSH and CDR2 LQKENI. The CDR3 is made up of 14 amino acids. Between the trimmed V and J ends, which lost 2 bases and 4 bases, there was a span of 11 bases. While infection was still active, Seattle patients were enrolled and then followed longitudinally.

Sequenced material: peripheral blood. The V gene is TRBV18, the J gene TRBJ1-1; D gene uncertain. The clonotype comes from a man in his 70s with COVID-19, enrolled during active disease. CDR3 sequence reads: CASSPTDLGTEAFF. The CDR3 nucleotides read TGTGCCAGCTCACCAACAGATCTGGGCACTGAAGCTTTCTTT.